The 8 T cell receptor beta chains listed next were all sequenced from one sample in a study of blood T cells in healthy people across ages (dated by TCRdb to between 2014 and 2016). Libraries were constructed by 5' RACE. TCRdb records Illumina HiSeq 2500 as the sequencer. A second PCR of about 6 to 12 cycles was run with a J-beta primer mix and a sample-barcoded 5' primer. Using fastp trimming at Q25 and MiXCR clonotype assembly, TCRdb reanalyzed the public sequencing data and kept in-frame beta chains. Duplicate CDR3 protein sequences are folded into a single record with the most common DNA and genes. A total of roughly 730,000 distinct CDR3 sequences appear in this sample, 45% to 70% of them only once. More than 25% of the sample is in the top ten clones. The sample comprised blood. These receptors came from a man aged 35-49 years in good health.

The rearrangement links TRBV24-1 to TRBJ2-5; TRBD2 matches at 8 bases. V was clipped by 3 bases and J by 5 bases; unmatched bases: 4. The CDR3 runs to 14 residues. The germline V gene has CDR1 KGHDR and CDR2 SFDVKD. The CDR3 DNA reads TGTGCCACCAGTGATGTGTCGGGGGGGGAGACCCAGTACTTC. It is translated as CATSDVSGGETQYF.

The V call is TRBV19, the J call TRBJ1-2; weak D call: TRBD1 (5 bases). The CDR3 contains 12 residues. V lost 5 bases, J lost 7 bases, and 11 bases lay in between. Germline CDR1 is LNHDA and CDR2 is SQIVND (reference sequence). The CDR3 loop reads CASSVRQRGYTF. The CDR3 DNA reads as TGTGCCAGTAGTGTTCGACAGCGTGGCTACACCTTC.

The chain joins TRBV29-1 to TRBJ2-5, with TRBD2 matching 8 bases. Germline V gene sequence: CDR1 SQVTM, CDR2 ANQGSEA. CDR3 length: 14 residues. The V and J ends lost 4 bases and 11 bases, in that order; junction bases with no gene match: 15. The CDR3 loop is CSVARISGNGEQYF. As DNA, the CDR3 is TGCAGCGTTGCCCGGATTAGCGGGAACGGGGAGCAGTACTTC.

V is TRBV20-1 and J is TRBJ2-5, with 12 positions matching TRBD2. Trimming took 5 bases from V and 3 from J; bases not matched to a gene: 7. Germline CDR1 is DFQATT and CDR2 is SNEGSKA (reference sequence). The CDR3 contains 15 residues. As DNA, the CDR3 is TGCAGTGCTCCCCCCCTAGCGGGGGGGGAAGAGACCCAGTACTTC. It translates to CSAPPLAGGEETQYF.

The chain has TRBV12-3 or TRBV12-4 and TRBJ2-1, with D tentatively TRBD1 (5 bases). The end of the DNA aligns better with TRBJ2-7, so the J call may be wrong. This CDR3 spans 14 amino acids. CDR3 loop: CASSLHAGSHEQYF. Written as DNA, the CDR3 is TGTGCCAGCAGTCTCCATGCAGGGTCACACGAGCAGTACTTC.

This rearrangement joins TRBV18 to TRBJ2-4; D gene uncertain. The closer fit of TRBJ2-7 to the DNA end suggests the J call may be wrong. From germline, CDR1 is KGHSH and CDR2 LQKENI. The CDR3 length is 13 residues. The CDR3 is CASSPPSASEQYF. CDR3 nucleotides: TGTGCCAGCTCACCACCGAGTGCCTCCGAGCAGTACTTC.

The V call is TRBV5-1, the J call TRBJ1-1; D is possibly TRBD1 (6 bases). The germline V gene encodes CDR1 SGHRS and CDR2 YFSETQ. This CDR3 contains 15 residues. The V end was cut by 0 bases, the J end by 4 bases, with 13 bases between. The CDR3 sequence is CASSLGGGSGTEAFF. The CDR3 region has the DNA TGCGCCAGCAGCTTGGGGGGGGGCTCCGGCACTGAAGCTTTCTTT.

The CDR3 DNA reads TGTGCCAGCAGCCCCACGAGGGTCACCACCGGGGAGCTGTTTTTT. Amino acids: CASSPTRVTTGELFF. The genes are TRBV4-2 and TRBJ2-2; a possible D gene is TRBD2 (5 bases). Trimming took off 4 bases at V and 4 bases at J, with 13 bases between the two ends. CDR1 and CDR2 (germline): LGHNA, YNFKEQ. This CDR3 has 15 amino acids.